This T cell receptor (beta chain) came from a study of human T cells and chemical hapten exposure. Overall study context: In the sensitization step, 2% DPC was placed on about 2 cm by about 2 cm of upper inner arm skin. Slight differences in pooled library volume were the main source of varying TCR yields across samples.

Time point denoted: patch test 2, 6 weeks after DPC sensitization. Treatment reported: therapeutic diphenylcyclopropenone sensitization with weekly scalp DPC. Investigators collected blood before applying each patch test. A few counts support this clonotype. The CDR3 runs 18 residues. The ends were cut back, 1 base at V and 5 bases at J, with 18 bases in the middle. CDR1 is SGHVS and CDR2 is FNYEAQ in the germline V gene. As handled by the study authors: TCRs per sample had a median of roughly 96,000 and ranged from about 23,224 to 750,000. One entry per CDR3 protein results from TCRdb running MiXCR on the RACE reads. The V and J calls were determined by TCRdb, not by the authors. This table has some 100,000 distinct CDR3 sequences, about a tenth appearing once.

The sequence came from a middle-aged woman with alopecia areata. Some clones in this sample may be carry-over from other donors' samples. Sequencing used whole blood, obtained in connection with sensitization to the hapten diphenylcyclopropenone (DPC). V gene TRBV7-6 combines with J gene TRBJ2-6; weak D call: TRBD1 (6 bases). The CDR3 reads CASSLEGDIPVWANVLTF. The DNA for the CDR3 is TGTGCCAGCAGCTTAGAGGGGGACATCCCAGTCTGGGCCAACGTCCTGACTTTC.